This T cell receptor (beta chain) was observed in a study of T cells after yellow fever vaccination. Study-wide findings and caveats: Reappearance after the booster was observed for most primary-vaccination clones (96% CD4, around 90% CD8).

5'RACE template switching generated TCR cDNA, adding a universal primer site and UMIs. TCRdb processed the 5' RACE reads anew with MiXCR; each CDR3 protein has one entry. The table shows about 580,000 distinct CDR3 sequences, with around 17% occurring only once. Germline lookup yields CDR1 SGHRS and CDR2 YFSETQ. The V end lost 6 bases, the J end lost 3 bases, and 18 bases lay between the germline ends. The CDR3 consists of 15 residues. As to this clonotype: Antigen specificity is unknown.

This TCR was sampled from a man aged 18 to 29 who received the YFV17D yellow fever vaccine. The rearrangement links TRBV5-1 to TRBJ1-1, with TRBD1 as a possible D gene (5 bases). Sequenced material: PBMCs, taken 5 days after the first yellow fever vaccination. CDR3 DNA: TGCGCCAGCAAGATCAGGGCGGACGGCGACACTGAAGCTTTCTTT. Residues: CASKIRADGDTEAFF.